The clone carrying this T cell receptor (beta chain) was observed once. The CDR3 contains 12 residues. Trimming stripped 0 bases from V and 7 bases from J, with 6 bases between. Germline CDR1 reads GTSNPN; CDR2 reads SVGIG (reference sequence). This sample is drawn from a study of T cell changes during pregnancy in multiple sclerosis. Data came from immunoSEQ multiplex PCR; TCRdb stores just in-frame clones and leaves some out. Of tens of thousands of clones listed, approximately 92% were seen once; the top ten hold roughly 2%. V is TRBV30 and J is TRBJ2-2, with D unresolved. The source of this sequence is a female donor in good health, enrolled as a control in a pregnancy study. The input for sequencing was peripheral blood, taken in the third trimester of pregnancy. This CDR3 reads CAWSVLNGELFF. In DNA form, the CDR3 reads TGTGCCTGGAGTGTACTTAACGGGGAGCTGTTTTTT.